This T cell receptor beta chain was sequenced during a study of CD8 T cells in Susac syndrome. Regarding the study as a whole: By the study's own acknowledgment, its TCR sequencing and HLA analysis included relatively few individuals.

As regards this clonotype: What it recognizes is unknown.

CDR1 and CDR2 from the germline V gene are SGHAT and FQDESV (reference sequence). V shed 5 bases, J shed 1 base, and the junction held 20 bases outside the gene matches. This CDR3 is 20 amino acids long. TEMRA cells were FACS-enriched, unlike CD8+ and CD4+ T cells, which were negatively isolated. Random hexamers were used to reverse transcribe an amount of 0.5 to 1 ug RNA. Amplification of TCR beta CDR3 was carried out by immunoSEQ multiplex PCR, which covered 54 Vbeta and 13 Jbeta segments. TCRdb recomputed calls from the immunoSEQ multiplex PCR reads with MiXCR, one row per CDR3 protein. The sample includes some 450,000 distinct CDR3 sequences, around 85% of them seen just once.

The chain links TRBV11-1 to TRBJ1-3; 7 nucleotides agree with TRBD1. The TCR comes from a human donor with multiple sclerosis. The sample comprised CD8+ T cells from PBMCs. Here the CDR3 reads CASSVGGTEELFFSGNTIYF. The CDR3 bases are TGTGCCAGCAGCGTAGGCGGGACAGAAGAACTTTTTTTTTCTGGAAACACCATATATTTT.